Following are 4 T cell receptor beta chains from one sample sequenced in a study of cytomegalovirus exposure and HLA in healthy donors. With 60 Vbeta and 13 Jbeta primers, the PCR was carried out. Assay: immunoSEQ multiplex PCR; the TCRdb copy retains only in-frame clones and omits some. The data show more than 80,000 clones, more than 65% seen once. The sample consisted of PBMCs. Receptors originate from a human donor in good health.

The chain links TRBV10-3 to TRBJ1-2; TRBD1 agrees at 8 bases. The ends lost 9 bases at V and 2 bases at J; junction bases unmatched: 8. The CDR3 covers 14 residues. In germline, CDR1 is ENHRY, CDR2 SYGVKD. CDR3 nucleotides: TGTGCCATTCGCCCGACAGGGGAGAACTATGGCTACACCTTC. The encoded protein is CAIRPTGENYGYTF.

This clone has more than one count but fewer than ten. V gene TRBV14 combines with J gene TRBJ1-6; no clear D. The CDR3 sequence is 15 residues long. V gave up 3 bases and J gave up 5 bases, with 11 bases separating them. Germline CDR1 reads SGHDN; CDR2 reads FVKESK. CDR3 coding DNA: TGTGCCAGCAGCCAGGGCAGGTACAATAATTCACCCCTCCACTTT. It is translated as CASSQGRYNNSPLHF.

This chain connects TRBV5-5 to TRBJ1-1; D is unresolved. The V end was cut by 2 bases, the J end by 6 bases, with 11 bases between. CDR3 length equals 13 residues. Germline V gene data show CDR1 as SGHKS and CDR2 as YYEKEE (reference sequence). DNA of the CDR3: TGTGCCAGCAGCTTAATGGCTAGCGCTGAAGCTTTCTTT. As protein: CASSLMASAEAFF. Supplemented by reference TRBV5-5 and TRBJ1-1, the full variable domain reads DAGVTQSPTHLIKTRGQQVTLRCSPISGHKSVSWYQQVLGQGPQFIFQYYEKEERGRGNFPDRFSARQFPNYSSELNVNALLLGDSALYLCASSLMASAEAFFGQGTRLTVV.

The table lists this clone with a few counts. CDR3 sequence reads: CASSPDSSPPAEAFF. The CDR3 nucleotides are TGTGCCAGCTCACCGGACAGTTCCCCCCCGGCTGAAGCTTTCTTT. The chain carries TRBV18 and TRBJ1-1; a possible D gene is TRBD1 (6 bases). The CDR3 totals 15 residues. Germline values: CDR1 KGHSH, CDR2 LQKENI. V was trimmed by 3 bases and J by 6 bases, leaving 17 bases between them.